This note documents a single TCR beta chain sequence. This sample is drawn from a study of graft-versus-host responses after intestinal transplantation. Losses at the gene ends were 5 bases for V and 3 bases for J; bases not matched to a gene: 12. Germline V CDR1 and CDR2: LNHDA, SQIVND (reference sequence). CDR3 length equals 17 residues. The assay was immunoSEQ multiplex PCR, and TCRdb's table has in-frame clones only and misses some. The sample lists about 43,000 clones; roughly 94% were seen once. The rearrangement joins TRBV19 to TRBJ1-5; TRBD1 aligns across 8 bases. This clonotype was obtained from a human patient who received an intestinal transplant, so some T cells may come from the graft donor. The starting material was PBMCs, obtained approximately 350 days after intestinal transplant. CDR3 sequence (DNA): TGTGCCAGTAGTCCAATCGGACAGGGCATCGCCAATCAGCCCCAGCATTTT. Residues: CASSPIGQGIANQPQHF.